This T cell receptor beta chain was observed in a study of cytomegalovirus exposure and HLA in healthy donors. Regarding the study as a whole: TCR beta V segments were, for the most part, productive about 87% or about 30% of the time in an earlier analysis. Relative to equally common others, HLA-associated TCR beta chains showed greater clonal expansion in a later analysis.

PCR involved 60 Vbeta and 13 Jbeta primers. Profiled with immunoSEQ multiplex PCR; TCRdb holds only in-frame clones, not every one. The table shows around 100,000 clones, with approximately 80% occurring only once. Germline values: CDR1 SNHLY, CDR2 FYNNEI. The V and J ends lost 4 bases and 0 bases, in that order; junction bases with no gene match: 9. The CDR3 totals 18 residues. To note about this clone: Its antigen remains unknown.

The chain is built from TRBV2 and TRBJ2-2; 9 bases are a match to TRBD2. Sequenced material: PBMCs. This sequence was found in a man aged 25-45 years in good health and CMV-seropositive. The CDR3 nucleotides are TGTGCCAGCAGTGGGGAAAGGTTAGCGGGAGCGAACACCGGGGAGCTGTTTTTT. As protein: CASSGERLAGANTGELFF.